Each of the 21 T cell receptor beta chains below was sequenced from the same sample in a study. TCRdb analysed the RT-PCR reads with MiXCR anew, one entry per CDR3 protein. The sample includes almost 700,000 distinct CDR3 sequences, approximately 14% of them seen just once. The sample was memory CD4+ T cells from blood. These receptors were obtained from a female donor in good health, serving as a healthy control.

The table lists this clonotype with many counts. The chain uses TRBV5-1 and TRBJ1-5; D unresolved. The germline CDR1 and CDR2 sequences are SGHRS and YFSETQ. There are 13 residues in the CDR3. The V end was cut by 4 bases, the J end by 8 bases, with 13 bases between. The DNA of the CDR3 is TGCGCCAGCAGCCTCTCACACGAGGAGCCCCAGCATTTT. Encoded protein: CASSLSHEEPQHF.

This clonotype was recorded at least ten times. A junction boundary mismatches the germline segment, possibly from a read error. The chain couples TRBV7-2 to TRBJ1-2; a weak D match, TRBD1 (5 bases). CDR3 length: 12 residues. Germline assignment: CDR1 SGHTA and CDR2 FQGNSA. CDR3 coding DNA: TGTGCCAGCAGCTCACCCCCAGGGTGGGTCCACTTC. As protein: CASSSPPGWVHF.

V is TRBV4-2 and J is TRBJ1-4, with D maybe TRBD1 (5 bases). The germline V gene has CDR1 LGHNA and CDR2 YNFKEQ. Trimming shortened V by 0 bases and J by 11 bases, and 19 bases separated the two germline ends. This CDR3 has 16 residues. CDR3 DNA sequence: TGTGCCAGCAGCCAAGATACAGGCCGAGAGTATATGAAACTGTTTTTT. Protein product: CASSQDTGREYMKLFF.

The genes are TRBV6-5 and TRBJ1-2; a weak D match, TRBD1 (6 bases). The germline gives CDR1 MNHEY, CDR2 SVGAGI. The CDR3 is 16 amino acids. V was clipped by 0 bases and J by 8 bases, with 19 bases between them. This chain's CDR3 is CASSYSGYRETRGYTF. The CDR3 DNA reads TGTGCCAGCAGTTACTCCGGCTACAGGGAAACTCGCGGCTACACCTTC.

This clonotype has ten or more counts. This sequence joins TRBV10-2 and TRBJ1-5, with 9 bases lining up with TRBD1. The CDR3 totals 14 residues. J was trimmed by 7 bases and V by 9 bases; bases with no gene match: 10. CDR1 WSHSY and CDR2 SAAADI come from the germline V gene. This CDR3 is CASATGGIGQPQHF. CDR3 nucleotide sequence: TGCGCCAGTGCGACAGGGGGGATCGGACAGCCCCAGCATTTT.

In its sample, this clonotype was seen many times. The chain has TRBV10-3 and TRBJ2-2, with 13 bases matching TRBD2. V was clipped by 6 bases and J by 1 base; unmatched bases: 14. Germline CDR1 is ENHRY and CDR2 is SYGVKD. CDR3 length equals 20 residues. The CDR3 here is CAIRGGLAGPTDQNTGELFF. DNA of the CDR3: TGTGCCATCAGGGGGGGACTAGCGGGACCGACAGATCAGAACACCGGGGAGCTGTTTTTT.

This clonotype was picked up many times. The rearrangement uses TRBV12-3 or TRBV12-4 and TRBJ2-2, with D possibly TRBD2 on 6 matching bases. The CDR3 runs 14 residues. V shed 6 bases and J shed 4 bases, with 12 bases lying between them. The CDR3 spells CASRLALGTGELFF. In DNA form, the CDR3 reads TGTGCCAGCAGGCTAGCGTTGGGCACCGGGGAGCTGTTTTTT.

The chain recombines TRBV28 with TRBJ2-5, with a tentative D call TRBD2 (5 bases). The V gene lost 3 bases and the J gene lost 4 bases, with 12 bases spanning the gap. Looked up from germline, CDR1 is MDHEN and CDR2 is SYDVKM. This CDR3 has 14 amino acids. The CDR3 region has the DNA TGTGCCAGCAGTTTGGTACTAGTGGGAGAGACCCAGTACTTC. This codes for CASSLVLVGETQYF.

The chain combines TRBV9 with TRBJ2-3, with 8 bases that match TRBD2. V lost 9 bases and J lost 2; bases outside the gene matches: 5. This CDR3 comprises 13 residues. Germline-derived CDR1 and CDR2 are SGDLS and YYNGEE. The CDR3 spells CATSGGDTDTQYF. Written as DNA, the CDR3 is TGTGCCACCTCCGGGGGGGACACAGATACGCAGTATTTT.

V and J are TRBV12-3 or TRBV12-4 and TRBJ1-2; D is perhaps TRBD1 (5 bases). Trimming took 7 bases from V and 0 from J, leaving 12 bases between them. This CDR3 is 14 amino acids long. The CDR3 loop reads CASIGGTSNYGYTF. CDR3 sequence (DNA): TGTGCCAGCATCGGGGGGACCTCTAACTATGGCTACACCTTC.

This clonotype was counted between two and nine times. The chain has TRBV30 and TRBJ2-1; TRBD2 agrees at 8 bases. CDR3 length: 14 residues. V shed 5 bases and J 4 bases; nucleotides not matched to a gene: 7. Germline loops: CDR1 GTSNPN, CDR2 SVGIG (reference sequence). As DNA, the CDR3 is TGTGCCTGGGCTCGGGAGGGCCCGTACAATGAGCAGTTCTTC. Protein sequence: CAWAREGPYNEQFF.

As concerns this clonotype: This may arise from a read error, as a much more abundant clone is one base away. The chain couples TRBV9 to TRBJ1-1; the D is unclear. Germline V gene lookup returns CDR1 SGDLS and CDR2 YYNGEE. The CDR3 runs 14 residues. CDR3 amino acids: CASSVAATNTQAFF. CDR3 bases: TGTGCCAGCAGCGTAGCAGCGACGAACACTCAAGCTTTCTTT.

The chain links TRBV4-1 to TRBJ1-2, with D possibly being TRBD1 (6 bases). The CDR3 totals 15 residues. Looked up from germline, CDR1 is MGHRA and CDR2 is YSYEKL. V lost 1 base and J lost 4, with 13 bases in between. This chain's CDR3 is CASSQGAGDGYGYTF. CDR3 in DNA: TGCGCCAGCAGCCAAGGAGCAGGGGACGGCTATGGCTACACCTTC.

This clonotype was counted ten times or more. The V gene is TRBV5-1, the J gene TRBJ2-3, with D uncertain. The germline V and J ends were trimmed by 0 bases and 2 bases, with 7 bases remaining between them. The CDR3 has 14 amino acids. From germline, CDR1 is SGHRS and CDR2 YFSETQ. The CDR3 reads CASSLGVDTDTQYF. As DNA, the CDR3 is TGCGCCAGCAGCTTGGGGGTAGACACAGATACGCAGTATTTT.

The chain is built from TRBV4-1 and TRBJ2-7, with 8 bases lining up with TRBD1. With V trimmed by 0 bases and J by 0 bases, 7 bases remained unmatched. This CDR3 is 17 amino acids long. Germline CDR1 is MGHRA and CDR2 is YSYEKL. The CDR3 coding sequence is TGCGCCAGCAGCCAAGAACGGACAGGGACCTTCTCCTACGAGCAGTACTTC. It specifies CASSQERTGTFSYEQYF.

The chain combines TRBV25-1 with TRBJ1-2, with unresolved D. Germline V CDR1 and CDR2: MGHDK, SYGVNS. This CDR3 comprises 12 residues. Trimming took off 9 bases at V and 4 bases at J, with 12 bases between the two ends. In DNA form, the CDR3 reads TGTGCCAGAAGTTACGGGCTCTATGGCTACACCTTC. This sequence encodes CARSYGLYGYTF.

In this sample, this clonotype turned up a few times. This rearrangement joins TRBV3-1 to TRBJ2-5; the D is unclear. Trimming shortened V by 1 base and J by 5 bases, and 14 bases separated the two germline ends. Germline lookup yields CDR1 LGHDT and CDR2 YNNKEL (reference sequence). There are 15 residues in the CDR3. The CDR3 is CASSQAVLAYETQYF. CDR3 bases: TGTGCCAGCAGCCAAGCGGTGTTAGCCTACGAGACCCAGTACTTC.

This clonotype was picked up a small number of times. This chain uses TRBV11-2 with TRBJ2-2; no clear D. The CDR3 covers 13 residues. Germline assignment: CDR1 SGHAT and CDR2 FQNNGV. V dropped 5 bases and J dropped 5 bases, with 9 bases sitting between them. In nucleotides, the CDR3 is TGTGCCAGCAGCCGGCAGAGAACCGGGGAGCTGTTTTTT. As protein: CASSRQRTGELFF.

The rearrangement links TRBV24-1 to TRBJ1-5, with D maybe TRBD1 (6 bases). Germline-derived CDR1 and CDR2 are KGHDR and SFDVKD. The CDR3 contains 14 residues. V was clipped by 4 bases and J by 7 bases, with 13 bases between them. The CDR3 bases are TGTGCCACCAGTGAAGGACAGAGTGGGCAGCCCCAGCATTTT. Protein: CATSEGQSGQPQHF.

This clonotype has ten or more counts. The chain uses TRBV15 and TRBJ2-2; no clear D gene. Germline V CDR1 and CDR2: LNHNV, YYDKDF (reference sequence). V lost 0 bases, J lost 3 bases, and 11 bases lay in between. This CDR3 comprises 16 residues. The CDR3 is CATSRDRVEHTGELFF. In DNA, the CDR3 is TGTGCCACCAGCAGAGATCGGGTCGAACACACCGGGGAGCTGTTTTTT.

The chain recombines TRBV28 with TRBJ2-3; D possibly matches TRBD1 or TRBD2 (5 bases each). The CDR3 runs 13 residues. The germline gives CDR1 MDHEN, CDR2 SYDVKM. V lost 6 bases to trimming and J lost 4 bases, with 11 bases between them. For the CDR3, the DNA is TGTGCCAGCAGAGTGGGGACGCCAGATACGCAGTATTTT. It is translated as CASRVGTPDTQYF.